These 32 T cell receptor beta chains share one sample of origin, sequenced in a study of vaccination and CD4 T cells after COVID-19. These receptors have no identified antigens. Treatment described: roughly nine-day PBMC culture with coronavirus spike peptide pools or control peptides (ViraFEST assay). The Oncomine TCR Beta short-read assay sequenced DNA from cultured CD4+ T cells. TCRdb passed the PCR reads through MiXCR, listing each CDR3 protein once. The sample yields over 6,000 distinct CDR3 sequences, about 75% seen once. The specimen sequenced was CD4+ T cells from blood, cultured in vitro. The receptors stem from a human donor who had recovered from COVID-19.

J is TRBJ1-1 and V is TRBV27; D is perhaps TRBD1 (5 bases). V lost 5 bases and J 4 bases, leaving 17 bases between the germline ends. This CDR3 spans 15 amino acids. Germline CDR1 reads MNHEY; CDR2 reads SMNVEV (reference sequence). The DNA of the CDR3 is TGTGCCAGCAGTAGGGACCCCCGATGGGGCACTGAAGCTTTCTTT. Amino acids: CASSRDPRWGTEAFF.

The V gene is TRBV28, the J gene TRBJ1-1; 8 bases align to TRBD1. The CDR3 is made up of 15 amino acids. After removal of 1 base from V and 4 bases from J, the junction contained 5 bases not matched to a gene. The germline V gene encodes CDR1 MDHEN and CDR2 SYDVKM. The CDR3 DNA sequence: TGTGCCAGCAGTTTATCACAGGGGGTTGGCACTGAAGCTTTCTTT. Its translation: CASSLSQGVGTEAFF.

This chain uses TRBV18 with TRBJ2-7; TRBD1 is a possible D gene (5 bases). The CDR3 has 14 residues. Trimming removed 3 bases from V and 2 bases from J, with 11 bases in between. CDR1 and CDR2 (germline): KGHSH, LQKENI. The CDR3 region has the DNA TGTGCCAGCTCACCGACCATACAGGCCTACGAGCAGTACTTC. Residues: CASSPTIQAYEQYF.

The DNA of the CDR3 is TGCAGTGCTAGGTACAGGGGGTTAGGTAATCAGCCCCAGCATTTT. Translating it yields CSARYRGLGNQPQHF. The chain uses TRBV20-1 and TRBJ1-5, with 8 bases aligning to TRBD1. Trimming removed 3 bases from V and 4 bases from J; junction bases left unmatched: 8. This CDR3 comprises 15 residues. Germline lookup yields CDR1 DFQATT and CDR2 SNEGSKA (reference sequence).

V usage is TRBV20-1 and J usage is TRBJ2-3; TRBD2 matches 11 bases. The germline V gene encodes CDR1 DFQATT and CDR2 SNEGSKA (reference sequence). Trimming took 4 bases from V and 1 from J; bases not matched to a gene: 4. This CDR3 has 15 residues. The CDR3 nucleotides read TGCAGTGCTACCGTAGCGGGGGGGCGCACAGATACGCAGTATTTT. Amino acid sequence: CSATVAGGRTDTQYF.

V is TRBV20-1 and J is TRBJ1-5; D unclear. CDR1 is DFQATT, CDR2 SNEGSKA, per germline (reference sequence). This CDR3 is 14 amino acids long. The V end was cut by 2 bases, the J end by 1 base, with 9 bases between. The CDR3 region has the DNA TGCAGTGCTAGATCAGTAGGGAGCAATCAGCCCCAGCATTTT. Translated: CSARSVGSNQPQHF.

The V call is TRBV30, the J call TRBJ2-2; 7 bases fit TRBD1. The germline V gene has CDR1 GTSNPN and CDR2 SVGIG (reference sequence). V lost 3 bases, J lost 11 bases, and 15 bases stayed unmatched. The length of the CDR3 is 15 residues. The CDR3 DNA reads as TGTGCCTGGAGGAGACTACTGGGACAGACGCCCGAGCTGTTTTTT. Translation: CAWRRLLGQTPELFF.

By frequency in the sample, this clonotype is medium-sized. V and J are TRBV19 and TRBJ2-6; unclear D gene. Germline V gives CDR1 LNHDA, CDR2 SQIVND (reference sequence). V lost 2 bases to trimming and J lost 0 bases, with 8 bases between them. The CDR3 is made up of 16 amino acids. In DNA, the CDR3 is TGTGCCAGTAGTATAAGGCCTAGCTCTGGGGCCAACGTCCTGACTTTC. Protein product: CASSIRPSSGANVLTF.

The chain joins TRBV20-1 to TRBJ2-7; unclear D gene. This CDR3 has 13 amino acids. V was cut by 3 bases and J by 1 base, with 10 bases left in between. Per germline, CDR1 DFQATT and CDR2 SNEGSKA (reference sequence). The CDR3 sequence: CSASSTSSYEQYF. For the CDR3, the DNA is TGCAGTGCTAGTTCAACAAGTTCCTACGAGCAGTACTTC.

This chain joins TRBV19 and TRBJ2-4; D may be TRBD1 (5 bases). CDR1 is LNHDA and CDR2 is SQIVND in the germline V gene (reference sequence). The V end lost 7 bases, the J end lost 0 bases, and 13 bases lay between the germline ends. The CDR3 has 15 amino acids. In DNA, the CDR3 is TGTGCCAGTAAGGAGACAGAGCTAGCCAAAAACATTCAGTACTTC. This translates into CASKETELAKNIQYF.

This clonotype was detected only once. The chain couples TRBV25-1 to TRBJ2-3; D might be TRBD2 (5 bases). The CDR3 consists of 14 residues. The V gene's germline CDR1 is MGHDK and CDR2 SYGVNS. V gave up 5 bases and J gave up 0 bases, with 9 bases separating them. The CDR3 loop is CASSPGGSTDTQYF. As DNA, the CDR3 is TGTGCCAGCAGTCCGGGCGGGAGCACAGATACGCAGTATTTT.

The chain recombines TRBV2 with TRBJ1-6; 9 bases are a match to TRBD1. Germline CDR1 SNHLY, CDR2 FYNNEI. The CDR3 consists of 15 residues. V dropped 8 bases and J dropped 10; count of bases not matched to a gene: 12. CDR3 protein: CASVRDRADPSPLHF. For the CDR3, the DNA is TGTGCCAGCGTCAGGGACAGGGCTGATCCCTCACCCCTCCACTTT.

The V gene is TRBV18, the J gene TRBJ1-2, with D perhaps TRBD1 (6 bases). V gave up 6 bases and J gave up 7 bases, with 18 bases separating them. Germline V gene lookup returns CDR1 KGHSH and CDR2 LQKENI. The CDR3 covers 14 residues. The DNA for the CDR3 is TGTGCCAGCTCGCAGTCCCCGACAGGTGGTGGCTACACCTTC. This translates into CASSQSPTGGGYTF.

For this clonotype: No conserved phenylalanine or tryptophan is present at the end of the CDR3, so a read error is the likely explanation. CDR3 sequence (DNA): TGTGCCAGCAGCTTATTACTTGACACTGAAGCTTTCCTT. This gives the protein CASSLLLDTEAFL. The genes are TRBV7-3 and TRBJ1-1; unclear D gene. This CDR3 region has 13 residues. From germline, CDR1 is SGHTA and CDR2 FQGTGA. Trimming took off 2 bases at V and 3 bases at J, with 7 bases between the two ends.

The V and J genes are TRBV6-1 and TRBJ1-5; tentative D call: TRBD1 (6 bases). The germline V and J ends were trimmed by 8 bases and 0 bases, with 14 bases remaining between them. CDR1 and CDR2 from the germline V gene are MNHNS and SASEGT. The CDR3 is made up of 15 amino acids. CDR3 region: CASGRAGVSNQPQHF. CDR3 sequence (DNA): TGTGCCAGCGGAAGGGCAGGGGTTAGCAATCAGCCCCAGCATTTT.

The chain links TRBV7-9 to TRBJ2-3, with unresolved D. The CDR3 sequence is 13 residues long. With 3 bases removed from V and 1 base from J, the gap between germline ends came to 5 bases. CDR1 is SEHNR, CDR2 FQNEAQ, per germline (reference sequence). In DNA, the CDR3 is TGTGCCAGCAGCTTTTCCCGCACAGATACGCAGTATTTT. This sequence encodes CASSFSRTDTQYF. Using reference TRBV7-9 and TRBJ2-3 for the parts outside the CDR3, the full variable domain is DTGVSQNPRHKITKRGQNVTFRCDPISEHNRLYWYRQTLGQGPEFLTYFQNEAQLEKSRLLSDRFSAERPKGSFSTLEIQRTEQGDSAMYLCASSFSRTDTQYFGPGTRLTVL.

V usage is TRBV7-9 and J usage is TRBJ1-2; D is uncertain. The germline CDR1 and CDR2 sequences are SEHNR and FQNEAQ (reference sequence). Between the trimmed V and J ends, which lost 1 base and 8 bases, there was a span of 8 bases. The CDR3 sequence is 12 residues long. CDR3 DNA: TGTGCCAGCAGCTTAGTCGCCGAGGGCTACACCTTC. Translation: CASSLVAEGYTF.

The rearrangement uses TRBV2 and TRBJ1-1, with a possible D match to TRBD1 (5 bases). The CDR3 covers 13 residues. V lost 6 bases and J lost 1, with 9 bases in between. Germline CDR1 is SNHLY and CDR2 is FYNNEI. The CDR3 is CASSGQGNTEAFF. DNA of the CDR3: TGTGCCAGCAGCGGGCAGGGGAACACTGAAGCTTTCTTT.

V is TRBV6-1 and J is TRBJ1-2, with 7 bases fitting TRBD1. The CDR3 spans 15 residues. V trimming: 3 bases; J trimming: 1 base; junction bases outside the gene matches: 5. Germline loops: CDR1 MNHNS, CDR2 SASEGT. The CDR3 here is CASSDRTGGNYGYTF. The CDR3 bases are TGTGCCAGCAGTGATCGGACAGGCGGTAACTATGGCTACACCTTC.

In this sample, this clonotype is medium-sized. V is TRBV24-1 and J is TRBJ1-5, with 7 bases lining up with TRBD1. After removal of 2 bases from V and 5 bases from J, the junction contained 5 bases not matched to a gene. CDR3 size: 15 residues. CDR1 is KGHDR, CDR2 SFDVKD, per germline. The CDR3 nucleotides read TGTGCCACCAGTGATTCGGGCAGGGGGGATCAGCCCCAGCATTTT. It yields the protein CATSDSGRGDQPQHF.

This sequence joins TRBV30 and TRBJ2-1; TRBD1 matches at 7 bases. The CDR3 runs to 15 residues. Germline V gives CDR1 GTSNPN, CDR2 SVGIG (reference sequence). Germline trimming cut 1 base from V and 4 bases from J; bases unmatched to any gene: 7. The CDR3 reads CAWSGWDSKYNEQFF. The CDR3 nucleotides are TGTGCCTGGAGTGGATGGGACAGTAAATACAATGAGCAGTTCTTC.

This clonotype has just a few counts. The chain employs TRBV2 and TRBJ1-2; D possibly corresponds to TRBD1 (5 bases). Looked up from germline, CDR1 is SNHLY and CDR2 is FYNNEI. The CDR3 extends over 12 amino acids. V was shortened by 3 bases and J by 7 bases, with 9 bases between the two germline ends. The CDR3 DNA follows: TGTGCCAGCAGTGACCGGGGGTTTGGCTACACCTTC. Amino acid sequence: CASSDRGFGYTF.

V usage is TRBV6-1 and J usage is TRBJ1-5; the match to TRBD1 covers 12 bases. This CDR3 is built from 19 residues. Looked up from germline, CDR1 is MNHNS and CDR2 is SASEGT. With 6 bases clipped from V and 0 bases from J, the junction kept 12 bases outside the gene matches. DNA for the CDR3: TGTGCCAGCAGAGCCGGGACAGGGGGCATTGAGGCTAGCAATCAGCCCCAGCATTTT. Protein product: CASRAGTGGIEASNQPQHF.

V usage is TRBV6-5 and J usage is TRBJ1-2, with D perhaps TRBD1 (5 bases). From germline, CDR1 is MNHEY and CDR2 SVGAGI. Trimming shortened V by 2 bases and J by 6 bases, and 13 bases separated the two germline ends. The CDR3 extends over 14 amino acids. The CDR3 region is CASSYLEWGNGYTF. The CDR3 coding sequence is TGTGCCAGCAGTTACCTTGAGTGGGGGAATGGCTACACCTTC.

Here the CDR3 DNA reads TGTGCCAGCAGTCCTAGGACAGGAATACCGCCACCCCAGCATTTT. This gives the protein CASSPRTGIPPPQHF. V usage is TRBV28 and J usage is TRBJ1-5; TRBD1 matches 7 bases. Germline-derived CDR1 and CDR2 are MDHEN and SYDVKM. Trimming at V came to 5 bases and at J to 10 bases, leaving 14 bases not matched to a gene. The CDR3 loop spans 15 amino acids.

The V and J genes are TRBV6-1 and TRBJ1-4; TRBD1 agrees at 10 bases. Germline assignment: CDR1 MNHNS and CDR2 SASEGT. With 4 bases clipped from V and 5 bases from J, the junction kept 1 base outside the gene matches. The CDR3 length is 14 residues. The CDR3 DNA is TGTGCCAGCAGTGGGACAGGGGGGAATGAAAAACTGTTTTTT. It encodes CASSGTGGNEKLFF.

The CDR3 nucleotides read TGTGCCAGCGCCCTGGACAGGGGCCGAGCTAAGGCCCTCCACTTT. Its translation is CASALDRGRAKALHF. The rearrangement uses TRBV6-1 and TRBJ1-6, with TRBD1 identical over 9 bases. V shed 8 bases, J shed 14 bases, and the junction held 16 bases outside the gene matches. CDR1 is MNHNS and CDR2 is SASEGT in the germline V gene. The CDR3 spans 15 residues.

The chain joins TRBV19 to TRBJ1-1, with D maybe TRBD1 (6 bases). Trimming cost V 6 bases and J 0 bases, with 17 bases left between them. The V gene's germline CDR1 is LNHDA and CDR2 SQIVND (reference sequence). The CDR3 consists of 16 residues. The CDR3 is CASSPSWGRMNTEAFF. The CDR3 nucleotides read TGTGCCAGTAGCCCATCATGGGGGCGGATGAACACTGAAGCTTTCTTT. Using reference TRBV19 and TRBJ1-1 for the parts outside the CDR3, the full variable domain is DGGITQSPKYLFRKEGQNVTLSCEQNLNHDAMYWYRQDPGQGLRLIYYSQIVNDFQKGDIAEGYSVSREKKESFPLTVTSAQKNPTAFYLCASSPSWGRMNTEAFFGQGTRLTVV.

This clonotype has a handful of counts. The CDR3: CSAPRAAGNTIYF. The CDR3 DNA follows: TGCAGTGCCCCCCGGGCAGCTGGAAACACCATATATTTT. The V and J genes are TRBV20-1 and TRBJ1-3; D is unresolved. Germline lookup yields CDR1 DFQATT and CDR2 SNEGSKA (reference sequence). Trimming removed 6 bases from V and 2 bases from J, with 11 bases in between. The CDR3 loop spans 13 amino acids.

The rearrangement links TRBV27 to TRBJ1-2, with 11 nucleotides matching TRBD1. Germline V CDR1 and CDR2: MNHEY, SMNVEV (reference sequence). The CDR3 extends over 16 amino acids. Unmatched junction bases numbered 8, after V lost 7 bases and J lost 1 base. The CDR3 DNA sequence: TGTGCCAGCAAGTATGGCGGGACAGGGGGTAACTATGGCTACACCTTC. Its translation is CASKYGGTGGNYGYTF.

The chain's CDR3 is CASSSTGPEGLAGGPKETQYF. CDR3 DNA: TGTGCCAGCAGCTCGACAGGGCCTGAAGGGCTAGCGGGGGGGCCTAAGGAGACCCAGTACTTC. The J gene is TRBJ2-5, the V gene TRBV21-1; the table's D call of TRBD2 was not tested on the DNA. TRBV21-1 constitutes a pseudogene. This CDR3 spans 21 amino acids.

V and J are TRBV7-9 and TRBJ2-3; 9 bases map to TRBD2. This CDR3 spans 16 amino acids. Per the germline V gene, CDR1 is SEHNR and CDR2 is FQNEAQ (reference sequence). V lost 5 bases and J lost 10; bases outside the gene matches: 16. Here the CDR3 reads CASSLSSLAGARSQYF. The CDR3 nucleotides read TGTGCCAGCAGCCTCTCTTCACTAGCGGGCGCTAGGTCGCAGTATTTT. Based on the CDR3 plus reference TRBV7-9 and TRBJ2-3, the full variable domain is DTGVSQNPRHKITKRGQNVTFRCDPISEHNRLYWYRQTLGQGPEFLTYFQNEAQLEKSRLLSDRFSAERPKGSFSTLEIQRTEQGDSAMYLCASSLSSLAGARSQYFGPGTRLTVL.